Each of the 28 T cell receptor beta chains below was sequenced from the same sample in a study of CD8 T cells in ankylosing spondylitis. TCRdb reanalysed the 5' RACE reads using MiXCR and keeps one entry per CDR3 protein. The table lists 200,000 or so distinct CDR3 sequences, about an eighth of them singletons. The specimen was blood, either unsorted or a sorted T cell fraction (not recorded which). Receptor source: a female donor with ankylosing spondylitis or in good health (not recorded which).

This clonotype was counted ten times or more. In nucleotides, the CDR3 is TGTGCCAGCAGCCAAGGGAAGCTAGCGGGTTACAATGAGCAGTTCTTC. The encoded protein is CASSQGKLAGYNEQFF. The V gene is TRBV4-2, the J gene TRBJ2-1, with 8 nucleotides matching TRBD2. The trim removed 1 base at V and 4 bases at J, leaving 6 bases unmatched. The V gene's germline CDR1 is LGHNA and CDR2 YNFKEQ. This CDR3 has 16 residues.

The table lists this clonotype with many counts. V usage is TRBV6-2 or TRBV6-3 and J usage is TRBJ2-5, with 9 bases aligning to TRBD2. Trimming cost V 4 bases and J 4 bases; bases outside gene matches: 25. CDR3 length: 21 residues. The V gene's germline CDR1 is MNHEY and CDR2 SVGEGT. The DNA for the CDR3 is TGTGCCAGCAGTTCCTCCCTTACGGCGGGAGGGCCCAACCGTGCCGTAGAGACCCAGTACTTC. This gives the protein CASSSSLTAGGPNRAVETQYF.

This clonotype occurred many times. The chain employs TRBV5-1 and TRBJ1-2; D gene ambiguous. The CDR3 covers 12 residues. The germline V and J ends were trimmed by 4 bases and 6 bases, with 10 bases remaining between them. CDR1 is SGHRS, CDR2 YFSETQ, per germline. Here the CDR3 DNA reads TGCGCCAGCAGCGCCTACATGGATGGCTACACCTTC. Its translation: CASSAYMDGYTF.

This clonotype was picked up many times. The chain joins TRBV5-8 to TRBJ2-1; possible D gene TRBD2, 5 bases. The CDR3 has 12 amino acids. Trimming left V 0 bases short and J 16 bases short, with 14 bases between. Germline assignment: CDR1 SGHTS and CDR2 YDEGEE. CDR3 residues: CASSLAADSNFF. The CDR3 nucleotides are TGTGCCAGCAGCTTGGCAGCGGACTCCAACTTCTTC.

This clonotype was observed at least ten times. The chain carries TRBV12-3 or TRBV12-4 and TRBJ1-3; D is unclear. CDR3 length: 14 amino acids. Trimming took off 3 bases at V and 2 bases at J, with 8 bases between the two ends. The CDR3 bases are TGTGCCAGCAGTTTTATAGGGCCTGGAAACACCATATATTTT. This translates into CASSFIGPGNTIYF.

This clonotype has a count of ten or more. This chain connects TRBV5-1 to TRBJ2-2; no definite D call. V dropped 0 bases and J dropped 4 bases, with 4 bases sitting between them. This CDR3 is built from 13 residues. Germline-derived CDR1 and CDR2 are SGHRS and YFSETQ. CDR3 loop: CASSLDVTGELFF. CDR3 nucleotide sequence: TGCGCCAGCAGCTTGGACGTCACCGGGGAGCTGTTTTTT.

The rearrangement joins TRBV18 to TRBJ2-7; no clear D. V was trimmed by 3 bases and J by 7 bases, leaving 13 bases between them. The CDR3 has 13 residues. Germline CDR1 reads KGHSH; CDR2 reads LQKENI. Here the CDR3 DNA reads TGTGCCAGCTCACCGACGTCAGTAGGTGAGCAGTACTTC. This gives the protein CASSPTSVGEQYF.

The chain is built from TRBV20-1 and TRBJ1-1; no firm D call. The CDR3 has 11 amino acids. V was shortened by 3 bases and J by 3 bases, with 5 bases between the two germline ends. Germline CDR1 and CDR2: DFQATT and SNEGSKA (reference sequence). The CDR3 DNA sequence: TGCAGTGCTAGGGACCACACTGAAGCTTTCTTT. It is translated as CSARDHTEAFF.

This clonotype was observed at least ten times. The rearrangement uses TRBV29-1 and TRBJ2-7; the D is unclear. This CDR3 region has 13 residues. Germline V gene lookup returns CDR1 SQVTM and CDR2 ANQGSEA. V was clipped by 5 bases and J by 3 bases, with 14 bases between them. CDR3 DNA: TGCAGCGTTATCCAGCCGAATATCTACGAGCAGTACTTC. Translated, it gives CSVIQPNIYEQYF.

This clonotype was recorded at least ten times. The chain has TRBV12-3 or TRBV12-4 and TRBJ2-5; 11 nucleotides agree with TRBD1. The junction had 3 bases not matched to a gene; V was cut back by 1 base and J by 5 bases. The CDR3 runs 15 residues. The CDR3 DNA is TGTGCCAGCAGTTTAGGGACAGGGGGCGTGGAGACCCAGTACTTC. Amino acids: CASSLGTGGVETQYF.

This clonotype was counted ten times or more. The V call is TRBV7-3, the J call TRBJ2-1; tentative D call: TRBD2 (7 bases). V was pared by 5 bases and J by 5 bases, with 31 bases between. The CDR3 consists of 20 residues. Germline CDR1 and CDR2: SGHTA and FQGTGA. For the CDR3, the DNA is TGTGCCAGCAGCCAACGGCCAAGGGGTTTTGAGGGAGGGGGTAACAATGAGCAGTTCTTC. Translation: CASSQRPRGFEGGGNNEQFF.

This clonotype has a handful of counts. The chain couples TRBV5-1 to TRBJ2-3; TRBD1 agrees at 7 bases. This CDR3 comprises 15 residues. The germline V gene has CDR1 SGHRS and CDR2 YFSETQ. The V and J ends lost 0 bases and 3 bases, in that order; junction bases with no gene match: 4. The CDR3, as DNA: TGCGCCAGCAGCTTGGTGGGGACAGTTACAGATACGCAGTATTTT. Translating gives CASSLVGTVTDTQYF.

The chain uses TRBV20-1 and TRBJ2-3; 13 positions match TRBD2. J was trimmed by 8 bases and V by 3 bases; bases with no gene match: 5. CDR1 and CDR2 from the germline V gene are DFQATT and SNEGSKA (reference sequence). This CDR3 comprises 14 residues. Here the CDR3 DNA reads TGCAGTGCTAGTCAGACTAGCGGGAGGTCTACGCAGTATTTT. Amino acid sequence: CSASQTSGRSTQYF.

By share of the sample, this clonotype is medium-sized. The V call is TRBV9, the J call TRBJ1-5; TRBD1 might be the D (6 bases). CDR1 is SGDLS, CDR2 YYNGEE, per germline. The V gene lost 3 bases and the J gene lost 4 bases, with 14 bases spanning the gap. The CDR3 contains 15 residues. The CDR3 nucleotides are TGTGCCAGCAGCGAACTTCCAGGGGATAATCAGCCCCAGCATTTT. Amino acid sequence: CASSELPGDNQPQHF. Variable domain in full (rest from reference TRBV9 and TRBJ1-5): DSGVTQTPKHLITATGQRVTLRCSPRSGDLSVYWYQQSLDQGLQFLIQYYNGEERAKGNILERFSAQQFPDLHSELNLSSLELGDSALYFCASSELPGDNQPQHFGDGTRLSIL.

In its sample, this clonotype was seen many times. The CDR3 here is CAISEDGHDLTDTQYF. CDR3 nucleotide sequence: TGTGCCATCAGTGAGGATGGACACGACCTCACAGATACGCAGTATTTT. This chain joins TRBV10-3 and TRBJ2-3; tentatively, D is TRBD1 (5 bases). The CDR3 contains 16 residues. The germline V gene has CDR1 ENHRY and CDR2 SYGVKD. Trimming left V 2 bases short and J 2 bases short, with 14 bases between.

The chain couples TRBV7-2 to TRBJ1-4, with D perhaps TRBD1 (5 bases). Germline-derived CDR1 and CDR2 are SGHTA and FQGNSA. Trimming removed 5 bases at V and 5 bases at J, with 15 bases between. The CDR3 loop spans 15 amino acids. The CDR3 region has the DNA TGTGCCAGCAGCCCGGAGGGACGGTCCAATGAAAAACTGTTTTTT. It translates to CASSPEGRSNEKLFF.

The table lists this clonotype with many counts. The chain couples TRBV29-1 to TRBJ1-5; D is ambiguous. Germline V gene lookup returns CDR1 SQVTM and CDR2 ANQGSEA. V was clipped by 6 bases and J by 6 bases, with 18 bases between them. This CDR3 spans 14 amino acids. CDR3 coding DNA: TGCAGCGTGTTGGGCCAGGACTCGGGTCAGCCCCAGCATTTT. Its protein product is CSVLGQDSGQPQHF.

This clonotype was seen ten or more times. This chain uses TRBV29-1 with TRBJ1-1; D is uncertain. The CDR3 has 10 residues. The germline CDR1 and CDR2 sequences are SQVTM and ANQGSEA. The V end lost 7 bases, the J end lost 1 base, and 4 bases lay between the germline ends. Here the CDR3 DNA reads TGCAGCGAAGGGAACACTGAAGCTTTCTTT. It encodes CSEGNTEAFF.

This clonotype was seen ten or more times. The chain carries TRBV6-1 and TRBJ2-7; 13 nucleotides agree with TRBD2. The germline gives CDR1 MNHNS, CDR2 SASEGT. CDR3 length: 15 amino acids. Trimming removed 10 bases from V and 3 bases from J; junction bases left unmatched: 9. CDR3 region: CATRRLAGGGYEQYF. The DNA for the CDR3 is TGTGCCACCCGGAGACTAGCGGGAGGAGGCTACGAGCAGTACTTC.

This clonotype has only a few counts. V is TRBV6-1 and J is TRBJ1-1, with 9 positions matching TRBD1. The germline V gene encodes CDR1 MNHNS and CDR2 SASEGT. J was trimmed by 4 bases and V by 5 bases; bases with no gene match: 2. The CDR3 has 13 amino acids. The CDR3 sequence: CASSMTGGTEAFF. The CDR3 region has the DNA TGTGCCAGCAGTATGACAGGGGGCACTGAAGCTTTCTTT.

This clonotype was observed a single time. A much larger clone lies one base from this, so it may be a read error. CDR3 sequence: CASSYSDGRGLHQPRHF. CDR3 in DNA: TGTGCCAGCAGTTACTCGGATGGCAGGGGTCTTCATCAGCCCCGGCATTTT. The chain is built from TRBV6-2 or TRBV6-3 and TRBJ1-5, with a tentative D call TRBD1 (6 bases). This CDR3 contains 17 residues. Germline-derived CDR1 and CDR2 are MNHEY and SVGEGT.

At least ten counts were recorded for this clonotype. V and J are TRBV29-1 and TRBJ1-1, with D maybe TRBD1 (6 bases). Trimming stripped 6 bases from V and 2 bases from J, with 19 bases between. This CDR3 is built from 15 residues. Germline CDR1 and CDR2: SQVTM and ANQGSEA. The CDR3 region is CSVAGRQDGNTEAFF. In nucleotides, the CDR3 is TGCAGCGTCGCTGGCCGACAGGATGGAAACACTGAAGCTTTCTTT. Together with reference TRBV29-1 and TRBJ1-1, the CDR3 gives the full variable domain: SAVISQKPSRDICQRGTSLTIQCQVDSQVTMMFWYRQQPGQSLTLIATANQGSEATYESGFVIDKFPISRPNLTFSTLTVSNMSPEDSSIYLCSVAGRQDGNTEAFFGQGTRLTVV.

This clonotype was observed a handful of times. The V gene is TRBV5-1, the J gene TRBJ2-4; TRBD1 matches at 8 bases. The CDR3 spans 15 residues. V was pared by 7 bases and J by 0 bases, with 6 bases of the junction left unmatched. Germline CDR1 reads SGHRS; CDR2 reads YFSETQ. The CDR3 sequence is CASSPGGLAKNIQYF. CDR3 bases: TGCGCCAGCTCCCCAGGGGGCCTAGCCAAAAACATTCAGTACTTC.

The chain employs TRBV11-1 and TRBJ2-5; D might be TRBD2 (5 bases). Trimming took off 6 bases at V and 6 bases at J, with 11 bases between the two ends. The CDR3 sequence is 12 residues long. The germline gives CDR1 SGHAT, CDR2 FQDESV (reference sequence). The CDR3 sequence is CASRSGVKTQYF. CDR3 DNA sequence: TGTGCCAGCAGAAGCGGTGTTAAGACCCAGTACTTC.

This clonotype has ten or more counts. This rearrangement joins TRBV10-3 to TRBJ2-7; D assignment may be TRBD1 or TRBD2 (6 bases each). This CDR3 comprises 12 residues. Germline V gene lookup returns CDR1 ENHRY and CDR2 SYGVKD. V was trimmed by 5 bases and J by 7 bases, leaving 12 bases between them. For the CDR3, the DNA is TGTGCCATCAGTCCCCAAGGGGGGGAGCAGTACTTC. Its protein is CAISPQGGEQYF.

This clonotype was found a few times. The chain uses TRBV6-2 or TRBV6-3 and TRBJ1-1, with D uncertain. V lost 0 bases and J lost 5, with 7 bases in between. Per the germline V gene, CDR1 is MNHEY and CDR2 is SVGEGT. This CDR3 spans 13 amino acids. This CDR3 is CASSYSGTTEAFF. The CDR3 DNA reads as TGTGCCAGCAGTTACTCAGGAACAACTGAAGCTTTCTTT.

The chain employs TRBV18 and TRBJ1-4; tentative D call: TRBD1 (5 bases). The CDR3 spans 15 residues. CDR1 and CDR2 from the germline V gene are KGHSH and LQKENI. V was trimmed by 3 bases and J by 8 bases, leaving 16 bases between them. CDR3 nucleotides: TGTGCCAGCTCACCTCGGGACCCAATTCAGGAAAAACTGTTTTTT. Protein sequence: CASSPRDPIQEKLFF.

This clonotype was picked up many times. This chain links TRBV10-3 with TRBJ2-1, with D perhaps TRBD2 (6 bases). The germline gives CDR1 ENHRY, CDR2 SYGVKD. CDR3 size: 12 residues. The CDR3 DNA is TGTGGGGCGGCGGAGGGCTACAATGAGCAGTTCTTC. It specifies CGAAEGYNEQFF.